The 7 T cell receptor beta chains below come from one sample, sequenced in a study of PD-1 blockade in mismatch repair-deficient tumors. Only in-frame clones appear in the TCRdb table, and some are missing; sequencing was by immunoSEQ multiplex PCR. The sample holds some 45,000 clones, over 75% seen once. The starting material was PBMCs, obtained before pembrolizumab treatment. The receptors originated from an adult with mismatch repair-deficient cancer.

The gene calls are TRBV7-3 and TRBJ1-1, with D tentatively TRBD1 (6 bases). The germline gives CDR1 SGHTA, CDR2 FQGTGA. The length of the CDR3 is 14 residues. Trimming took off 5 bases at V and 1 base at J, with 11 bases between the two ends. The CDR3 DNA is TGTGCCAGCAGCCCGACAGGTCCGAACACTGAAGCTTTCTTT. Its protein product is CASSPTGPNTEAFF.

The chain recombines TRBV4-2 with TRBJ2-1; the match to TRBD1 covers 7 bases. V was pared by 0 bases and J by 8 bases, with 4 bases of the junction left unmatched. Germline V gene data show CDR1 as LGHNA and CDR2 as YNFKEQ. The CDR3 contains 14 residues. CDR3 sequence (DNA): TGTGCCAGCAGCCAAGACAGGGGGATTGATGAGCAGTTCTTC. Amino acid sequence: CASSQDRGIDEQFF.

J is TRBJ2-7 and V is TRBV7-2, with 10 bases lining up with TRBD1. The CDR3 totals 15 residues. In germline, CDR1 is SGHTA, CDR2 FQGNSA. V gave up 5 bases and J gave up 5 bases; unmatched junction bases: 9. CDR3 sequence reads: CASSPRTGGLHEQYF. In DNA, the CDR3 is TGTGCCAGCAGCCCGCGGACAGGGGGTCTCCACGAGCAGTACTTC.

J is TRBJ2-7 and V is TRBV7-9, with D perhaps matching TRBD2 (8 bases). The ends were cut back, 5 bases at V and 4 bases at J, with 21 bases in the middle. Germline V gene sequence: CDR1 SEHNR, CDR2 FQNEAQ (reference sequence). The CDR3 spans 16 residues. CDR3 nucleotides: TGTGCCAGCAGCCAAAAGGGACAGCGGGAGCGGTACGAGCAGTACTTC. Its protein is CASSQKGQRERYEQYF.

The rearrangement uses TRBV4-3 and TRBJ1-5, with a tentative D call TRBD1 (5 bases). Germline assignment: CDR1 LGHNA and CDR2 YSLEER. V was trimmed by 0 bases and J by 6 bases, leaving 21 bases between them. The CDR3 spans 18 residues. The CDR3 DNA follows: TGCGCCAGCAGCCAAGATATTAGTGGGGCAGGGCAGGCTCAGCCCCAGCATTTT. Translated: CASSQDISGAGQAQPQHF.

This clone was detected once. The chain combines TRBV4-1 with TRBJ2-1; 12 bases are a match to TRBD2. V dropped 5 bases and J dropped 3; count of bases not matched to a gene: 2. The CDR3 loop spans 15 amino acids. Germline V gene data show CDR1 as MGHRA and CDR2 as YSYEKL. CDR3 sequence (DNA): TGCGCCAGCAGCGGACTAGCGGGATTCTACAATGAGCAGTTCTTC. Protein: CASSGLAGFYNEQFF.

This chain connects TRBV7-8 to TRBJ1-1; 7 bases fit TRBD1. The CDR3 totals 16 residues. Germline CDR1 SGHVS, CDR2 FQNEAQ. V shed 5 bases, J shed 2 bases, and the junction held 11 bases outside the gene matches. The CDR3 coding sequence is TGTGCCAGCAGCCCCTGGACAGGCACAACTAACACTGAAGCTTTCTTT. The encoded protein is CASSPWTGTTNTEAFF.